The 16 T cell receptor beta chains presented below share a single source sample, sequenced in a study of PD-1 blockade in classical Hodgkin lymphoma. Repertoires were generated with immunoSEQ multiplex PCR, while TCRdb's copy carries only in-frame clones and drops some. Among 35,000 to 50,000 clones, approximately 83% were seen once, and the ten largest hold more than 20%. Relapse after autologous stem cell transplantation occurred in every patient, and brentuximab vedotin exposure varied. Material: peripheral blood mononuclear cells (PBMCs), obtained at baseline. The receptors stem from a human donor with classical Hodgkin lymphoma.

The chain has TRBV27 and TRBJ2-3; D is ambiguous. This CDR3 contains 11 residues. In germline, CDR1 is MNHEY, CDR2 SMNVEV (reference sequence). The V and J ends lost 4 bases and 2 bases respectively, with 1 base between them. The CDR3 sequence: CASSSTDTQYF. The DNA for the CDR3 is TGTGCCAGCAGTTCCACAGATACGCAGTATTTT.

J is TRBJ1-2 and V is TRBV21-1. TRBV21-1 is given as a pseudogene. The length of the CDR3 is 19 residues. The CDR3, as DNA: TGTGCCAGCAGCAAAGTTTCGGAATCCTTAGGTTTCGAGTTCTATGGCTACACCTTC. Translation gives CASSKVSESLGFEFYGYTF.

The genes are TRBV19 and TRBJ1-6; perhaps TRBD1 as D (5 bases). CDR3 length: 14 amino acids. Germline lookup yields CDR1 LNHDA and CDR2 SQIVND (reference sequence). V lost 6 bases and J lost 11, with 17 bases in between. CDR3 in DNA: TGTGCCAGTAGGGATTGGGGCAGCTCTACACCCCTCCACTTT. Its translation: CASRDWGSSTPLHF.

CDR3 DNA sequence: TGTGCCAGCTCACCTTATCCAGGGGGGAACTATGGCTACACCTTC. It encodes CASSPYPGGNYGYTF. This chain joins TRBV18 and TRBJ1-2; 7 bases line up with TRBD1. The CDR3 is made up of 15 amino acids. V shed 3 bases, J shed 2 bases, and the junction held 6 bases outside the gene matches. CDR1 KGHSH and CDR2 LQKENI come from the germline V gene.

The chain carries TRBV19 and TRBJ1-1, with 7 bases that match TRBD1. This CDR3 region has 14 residues. Germline-derived CDR1 and CDR2 are LNHDA and SQIVND (reference sequence). V was clipped by 5 bases and J by 6 bases; unmatched bases: 9. The CDR3 spells CASSPRQGSAEAFF. The CDR3 DNA follows: TGTGCCAGTAGTCCGAGACAGGGTAGCGCTGAAGCTTTCTTT.

The chain employs TRBV6-4 and TRBJ2-6; the D is unclear. There are 14 residues in the CDR3. Trimming removed 4 bases from V and 2 bases from J, with 6 bases in between. Germline values: CDR1 MRHNA, CDR2 SNTAGT. CDR3 protein: CASSGMAGANVLTF. The CDR3 DNA is TGTGCCAGCAGTGGAATGGCTGGGGCCAACGTCCTGACTTTC.

This clone has just a few counts. V is TRBV4-2 and J is TRBJ1-5, with D perhaps matching TRBD1 (5 bases). The V end lost 4 bases, the J end lost 5 bases, and 15 bases lay between the germline ends. The CDR3 covers 15 residues. Germline V gene sequence: CDR1 LGHNA, CDR2 YNFKEQ. The CDR3 region is CASSPAWDGDQPQHF. As DNA, the CDR3 is TGTGCCAGCAGCCCCGCTTGGGACGGAGATCAGCCCCAGCATTTT.

The chain links TRBV6-6 to TRBJ1-1; 9 nucleotides agree with TRBD1. V gave up 7 bases and J gave up 5 bases; unmatched junction bases: 8. This CDR3 comprises 14 residues. Germline values: CDR1 MNHNY, CDR2 SVGAGI (reference sequence). The CDR3 region is CASTQGQGMTEAFF. CDR3 in DNA: TGTGCCAGCACTCAAGGACAGGGGATGACTGAAGCTTTCTTT.

This clone was observed a handful of times. The rearrangement joins TRBV18 to TRBJ2-7; 8 nucleotides align to TRBD2. Germline-derived CDR1 and CDR2 are KGHSH and LQKENI. V lost 6 bases to trimming and J lost 6 bases; unmatched junction nucleotides: 4. The CDR3 loop spans 12 amino acids. The DNA of the CDR3 is TGTGCCAGCTCTCCGGGAGGGATCGAGCAGTACTTC. It yields the protein CASSPGGIEQYF.

This rearrangement joins TRBV11-2 to TRBJ2-1; 9 nucleotides align to TRBD2. CDR3 length equals 14 residues. V trimming: 5 bases; J trimming: 7 bases; junction bases outside the gene matches: 6. Germline loops: CDR1 SGHAT, CDR2 FQNNGV. CDR3 nucleotides: TGTGCCAGCAGCCCCAGACTAGCGGAAAATGAGCAGTTCTTC. Encoded protein: CASSPRLAENEQFF. The variable domain in full, with the rest retrieved from reference TRBV11-2 and TRBJ2-1, is EAGVAQSPRYKIIEKRQSVAFWCNPISGHATLYWYQQILGQGPKLLIQFQNNGVVDDSQLPKDRFSAERLKGVDSTLKIQPAKLEDSAVYLCASSPRLAENEQFFGPGTRLTVL.

The gene calls are TRBV5-6 and TRBJ2-7, with TRBD1 identical over 7 bases. The V segment lost 6 bases and the J segment 5 bases; nucleotides outside the gene matches: 8. Looked up from germline, CDR1 is SGHDT and CDR2 is YYEEEE. The CDR3 length is 13 residues. Here the CDR3 DNA reads TGTGCCAGCACCGCACAGGGGACGAACGAGCAGTACTTC. Translation: CASTAQGTNEQYF.

The chain recombines TRBV7-9 with TRBJ1-4; no definite D call. The V end was cut by 1 base, the J end by 5 bases, with 8 bases between. The CDR3 contains 14 residues. CDR1 is SEHNR and CDR2 is FQNEAQ in the germline V gene (reference sequence). The CDR3 loop reads CASSLDPGNEKLFF. The CDR3 DNA reads TGTGCCAGCAGCTTAGATCCGGGAAATGAAAAACTGTTTTTT.

This clone was counted a few times. This chain uses TRBV6-5 with TRBJ1-1, with a tentative D call TRBD1 (6 bases). Trimming cost V 7 bases and J 5 bases, with 14 bases left between them. The CDR3 has 13 amino acids. Germline V gives CDR1 MNHEY, CDR2 SVGAGI. Written as DNA, the CDR3 is TGTGCCAGCATTCCGGGGGGGCGGACTGAAGCTTTCTTT. This gives the protein CASIPGGRTEAFF.

The chain carries TRBV20-1 and TRBJ1-4; D is ambiguous. The CDR3 length is 11 residues. Deletions cut 0 bases from V and 8 bases from J, with 4 bases between. From germline, CDR1 is DFQATT and CDR2 SNEGSKA (reference sequence). As DNA, the CDR3 is TGCAGTGCTAGAGATCACGAAAAACTGTTTTTT. Translation: CSARDHEKLFF.

This chain connects TRBV6-6 to TRBJ2-5; 7 bases align to TRBD2. V gave up 8 bases and J gave up 5 bases; unmatched junction bases: 8. Germline V lookup: CDR1 MNHNY, CDR2 SVGAGI (reference sequence). This CDR3 has 13 residues. The CDR3 DNA sequence: TGTGCCAGCGGCCCACTAGCGCCGGAGACCCAGTACTTC. This encodes CASGPLAPETQYF.

V usage is TRBV7-9 and J usage is TRBJ2-7, with unresolved D. Germline V gene data show CDR1 as SEHNR and CDR2 as FQNEAQ (reference sequence). The CDR3 is 12 residues long. Trimming left V 6 bases short and J 6 bases short, with 12 bases between. CDR3 in DNA: TGTGCCAGCAGGCCGGAGTTGGGCGAGCAGTACTTC. Its translation: CASRPELGEQYF. Variable domain in full (rest from reference TRBV7-9 and TRBJ2-7): DTGVSQNPRHKITKRGQNVTFRCDPISEHNRLYWYRQTLGQGPEFLTYFQNEAQLEKSRLLSDRFSAERPKGSFSTLEIQRTEQGDSAMYLCASRPELGEQYFGPGTRLTVT.